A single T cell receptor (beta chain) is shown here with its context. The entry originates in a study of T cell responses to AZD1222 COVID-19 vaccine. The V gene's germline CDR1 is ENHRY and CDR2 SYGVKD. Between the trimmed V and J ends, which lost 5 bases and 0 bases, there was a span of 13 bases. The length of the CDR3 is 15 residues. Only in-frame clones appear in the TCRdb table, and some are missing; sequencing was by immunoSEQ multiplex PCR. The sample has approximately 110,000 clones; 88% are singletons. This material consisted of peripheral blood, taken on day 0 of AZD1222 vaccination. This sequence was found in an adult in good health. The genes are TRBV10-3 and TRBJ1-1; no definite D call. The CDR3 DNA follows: TGTGCCATCAGTTACGACGGGGTGATGAACACTGAAGCTTTCTTT. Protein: CAISYDGVMNTEAFF.